The following is a T cell receptor beta chain sequence with its context. Original processing methods: The authors estimated nucleated cell counts from reference gene primer amplification. Data came from immunoSEQ multiplex PCR; TCRdb stores just in-frame clones and leaves some out. Clone size and V and J calls were adopted from that table, with D and trimming inferred from the DNA. The data hold roughly 400,000 clones, with around nine tenths observed a single time. CDR3 length: 17 amino acids. The sample originates from a study of blood T cell repertoires in COVID-19. About the study: From the United States, Italy and Spain came samples of acute and convalescent COVID-19. PBMCs, B-cell-depleted T cells, or T cells were the source of the cDNA or gDNA that made up the material.

Contact with a PCR-confirmed or clinician-diagnosed COVID-19 case occurred within 2 weeks of entry. Sequencing was carried out using PBMCs or T cells enriched from blood (not recorded which). This clonotype was obtained from a woman aged 18-29 years who had been exposed to COVID-19. V is TRBV21-1 and J is TRBJ1-2. TRBV21-1 is a pseudogene locus. The CDR3 DNA follows: TGTGCCAGCAGCACAAAATACTCGAGGACTCCCCGACATGGCTACACCTTC. It specifies CASSTKYSRTPRHGYTF.